These 25 T cell receptor beta chains were sequenced from one sample in a study of vaccination effects on CD4 cells after COVID-19. Using viral peptide pools, the ViraFEST assay grew out antigen-specific CD4+ T cells prior to sequencing. On roughly day 9 of culture, CD4+ T cells were separated out. Either the mRNA-1273 or the BNT162b2 vaccine was given to participants as two doses. Their recognized antigens are unknown. Here immunoSEQ multiplex PCR was the method, and the copy in TCRdb shows in-frame clones only, minus some. The sample comprises tens of thousands of clones, around three quarters of which are singletons, and around 1.2% rests with the top ten. Sequenced here: CD4+ T cells from PBMCs cultured with HCoV-229E spike peptides, sampled after COVID-19 vaccination. These receptors all come from a human donor who received a COVID-19 vaccine.

The chain recombines TRBV10-3 with TRBJ1-2, with D possibly TRBD1 on 5 matching bases. The CDR3 consists of 16 residues. Per the germline V gene, CDR1 is ENHRY and CDR2 is SYGVKD. Trimming cost V 3 bases and J 8 bases, with 22 bases left between them. In nucleotides, the CDR3 is TGTGCCATCAGTGAATCAGTATTGAGAGGGGCGGGAGGCTACACCTTC. As protein: CAISESVLRGAGGYTF.

The rearrangement joins TRBV18 to TRBJ1-4; the D is unclear. Trimming shortened V by 0 bases and J by 0 bases, and 11 bases separated the two germline ends. CDR3 length: 17 residues. Germline CDR1 is KGHSH and CDR2 is LQKENI. CDR3 DNA sequence: TGTGCCAGCTCACCACCGGGGAGGACCGCAACTAATGAAAAACTGTTTTTT. Its translation: CASSPPGRTATNEKLFF.

The chain combines TRBV19 with TRBJ2-1, with TRBD2 matching over 14 bases. This CDR3 contains 15 residues. Unmatched junction bases numbered 8, after V lost 10 bases and J lost 6 bases. Germline V gives CDR1 LNHDA, CDR2 SQIVND (reference sequence). The CDR3, as DNA: TGTGCCACCCACACGACTAGCGGGGGGGGCAATGAGCAGTTCTTC. Its protein product is CATHTTSGGGNEQFF. Full variable domain (remainder filled in from reference TRBV19 and TRBJ2-1): DGGITQSPKYLFRKEGQNVTLSCEQNLNHDAMYWYRQDPGQGLRLIYYSQIVNDFQKGDIAEGYSVSREKKESFPLTVTSAQKNPTAFYLCATHTTSGGGNEQFFGPGTRLTVL.

The chain couples TRBV7-2 to TRBJ2-5; 9 bases align to TRBD1. Trimming took 3 bases from V and 5 from J; bases not matched to a gene: 7. Per the germline V gene, CDR1 is SGHTA and CDR2 is FQGNSA. CDR3 length: 15 amino acids. The CDR3 DNA sequence: TGTGCCAGCAGCTTCACAGGGGGCGCCGGTGAGACCCAGTACTTC. Its translation is CASSFTGGAGETQYF.

The V and J genes are TRBV5-1 and TRBJ2-1; TRBD2 matches 8 bases. This CDR3 has 15 amino acids. Germline V gene sequence: CDR1 SGHRS, CDR2 YFSETQ. J gave up 0 bases and V 1 base, and 0 bases lay outside the gene matches. CDR3 sequence: CASSLTSGSYNEQFF. DNA for the CDR3: TGCGCCAGCAGCTTGACTAGCGGCTCCTACAATGAGCAGTTCTTC. Full variable domain (missing parts from reference TRBV5-1 and TRBJ2-1): KAGVTQTPRYLIKTRGQQVTLSCSPISGHRSVSWYQQTPGQGLQFLFEYFSETQRNKGNFPGRFSGRQFSNSRSEMNVSTLELGDSALYLCASSLTSGSYNEQFFGPGTRLTVL.

CDR3: CASSPAGQGQGYTF. The CDR3 DNA follows: TGTGCCAGCTCACCGGCGGGACAGGGGCAAGGCTACACCTTC. V gene TRBV18 combines with J gene TRBJ1-2, with 10 bases matching TRBD1. CDR1 and CDR2 from the germline V gene are KGHSH and LQKENI. The CDR3 has 14 residues. Unmatched junction bases numbered 6, after V lost 3 bases and J lost 8 bases.

V gene TRBV4-3 combines with J gene TRBJ2-3, with TRBD2 as a possible D gene (6 bases). The CDR3 is 17 residues long. The V end was cut by 0 bases, the J end by 6 bases, with 19 bases between. Germline V CDR1 and CDR2: LGHNA, YSLEER. The CDR3 loop is CASSQDAGPSYWDTQYF. CDR3 nucleotide sequence: TGCGCCAGCAGCCAAGACGCGGGGCCGAGCTATTGGGATACGCAGTATTTT.

The chain carries TRBV28 and TRBJ1-1, with D unclear. Per germline, CDR1 MDHEN and CDR2 SYDVKM. V dropped 8 bases and J dropped 4 bases, with 11 bases sitting between them. This CDR3 region has 12 residues. The CDR3 loop is CASGSLSTEAFF. CDR3 in DNA: TGTGCCAGCGGGTCCTTAAGCACTGAAGCTTTCTTT.

The table lists this clone with a few counts. For the CDR3, the DNA is TGTGCCAGCAGCACGGGATCTCCAGGGTGGAACGGCTACACCTTC. Translation: CASSTGSPGWNGYTF. V and J are TRBV28 and TRBJ1-2, with D possibly being TRBD1 (5 bases). V dropped 6 bases and J dropped 8 bases, with 22 bases sitting between them. The germline CDR1 and CDR2 sequences are MDHEN and SYDVKM. The CDR3 consists of 15 residues.

This clone has a handful of counts. V and J are TRBV27 and TRBJ2-7, with TRBD1 identical over 7 bases. V was clipped by 6 bases and J by 5 bases; unmatched bases: 10. Germline values: CDR1 MNHEY, CDR2 SMNVEV (reference sequence). The CDR3 has 14 amino acids. The CDR3: CASRRNRGGDEQYV. CDR3 DNA sequence: TGTGCCAGCAGACGAAACAGGGGTGGGGACGAGCAGTACGTC.

This chain uses TRBV6-2 or TRBV6-3 with TRBJ1-1; possible D gene TRBD1, 5 bases. There are 16 residues in the CDR3. Germline V gene sequence: CDR1 MNHEY, CDR2 SVGEGT. Trimming removed 3 bases at V and 3 bases at J, with 17 bases between. This chain's CDR3 is CASSYSLRGTHTEAFF. The CDR3 coding sequence is TGTGCCAGCAGTTATAGTCTGCGAGGGACCCACACTGAAGCTTTCTTT.

This clone has more than one count but fewer than ten. The chain is built from TRBV29-1 and TRBJ1-1; no clear D. V lost 4 bases to trimming and J lost 0 bases, with 15 bases between them. Germline V gives CDR1 SQVTM, CDR2 ANQGSEA. This CDR3 contains 15 residues. The CDR3 spells CSVVFIGAMNTEAFF. CDR3 coding DNA: TGCAGCGTTGTTTTCATCGGAGCCATGAACACTGAAGCTTTCTTT.

This clone has only one observation. The CDR3 loop reads CASSRGTERNYGYTF. The CDR3 coding sequence is TGTGCCAGCAGTAGGGGGACAGAGAGAAACTATGGCTACACCTTC. The chain uses TRBV6-2 or TRBV6-3 and TRBJ1-2; 7 positions match TRBD1. This CDR3 has 15 residues. From germline, CDR1 is MNHEY and CDR2 SVGEGT. V was pared by 5 bases and J by 2 bases, with 8 bases of the junction left unmatched.

The gene calls are TRBV5-1 and TRBJ1-4, with D possibly being TRBD1 (6 bases). CDR1 SGHRS and CDR2 YFSETQ come from the germline V gene. This CDR3 is built from 16 residues. Trimming took 1 base from V and 7 from J, leaving 17 bases between them. The CDR3 DNA follows: TGCGCCAGCAGCTTGAGACAGGCCGCCAGGCGTGAAAAACTGTTTTTT. It specifies CASSLRQAARREKLFF.

The V and J genes are TRBV24-1 and TRBJ2-3, with 7 bases identical to TRBD2. This CDR3 region has 14 residues. V lost 11 bases to trimming and J lost 6 bases; unmatched junction nucleotides: 13. Germline V gene lookup returns CDR1 KGHDR and CDR2 SFDVKD. Here the CDR3 reads CAISGVSNTDTQYF. DNA of the CDR3: TGTGCCATCAGCGGGGTGTCGAACACCGATACGCAGTATTTT.

This chain uses TRBV24-1 with TRBJ1-5; TRBD1 might be the D (5 bases). The V and J ends lost 6 bases and 5 bases respectively, with 16 bases between them. The CDR3 contains 15 residues. Per the germline V gene, CDR1 is KGHDR and CDR2 is SFDVKD. CDR3 in DNA: TGTGCCACCAGTCCCATGGGGGGAGGAGATCAGCCCCAGCATTTT. This sequence encodes CATSPMGGGDQPQHF.

The chain is built from TRBV6-5 and TRBJ1-1, with a tentative D call TRBD1 (6 bases). The germline V gene has CDR1 MNHEY and CDR2 SVGAGI. The V end lost 0 bases, the J end lost 5 bases, and 10 bases lay between the germline ends. This CDR3 comprises 14 residues. This chain's CDR3 is CASSYSTRGTEAFF. The DNA for the CDR3 is TGTGCCAGCAGTTACTCGACAAGGGGGACTGAAGCTTTCTTT.

This chain links TRBV5-1 with TRBJ1-3; 9 positions agree with TRBD1. V was pared by 4 bases and J by 0 bases, with 5 bases of the junction left unmatched. Per germline, CDR1 SGHRS and CDR2 YFSETQ. The length of the CDR3 is 16 residues. The CDR3 nucleotides are TGCGCCAGCAGCCGAGACAGGGGGAACTCTGGAAACACCATATATTTT. Protein product: CASSRDRGNSGNTIYF.

CDR3 coding DNA: TGTGCCAGCTCACCGAGACAGGGAACTAATGAAAAACTGTTTTTT. As protein: CASSPRQGTNEKLFF. The chain joins TRBV18 to TRBJ1-4; 7 nucleotides align to TRBD1. Trimming at V came to 3 bases and at J to 1 base, leaving 2 bases not matched to a gene. From germline, CDR1 is KGHSH and CDR2 LQKENI. The CDR3 has 15 amino acids.

This chain links TRBV19 with TRBJ2-5; D may be TRBD1 (6 bases). The CDR3 runs 14 residues. V gave up 6 bases and J gave up 2 bases, with 13 bases separating them. Per germline, CDR1 LNHDA and CDR2 SQIVND (reference sequence). In nucleotides, the CDR3 is TGTGCCAGTAGCAGCCGGACAGTTCAAGAGACCCAGTACTTC. Translation gives CASSSRTVQETQYF.

J is TRBJ1-5 and V is TRBV6-5, with TRBD1 matching 7 bases. CDR1 and CDR2 from the germline V gene are MNHEY and SVGAGI. The CDR3 spans 15 residues. V trimming: 6 bases; J trimming: 1 base; junction bases outside the gene matches: 6. CDR3 sequence reads: CASRADRASNQPQHF. The CDR3, as DNA: TGTGCCAGCAGAGCTGACAGGGCAAGCAATCAGCCCCAGCATTTT.

This chain links TRBV2 with TRBJ2-7; D perhaps matches TRBD1 (5 bases). The germline gives CDR1 SNHLY, CDR2 FYNNEI. This CDR3 has 13 residues. Trimming removed 4 bases at V and 3 bases at J, with 10 bases between. The CDR3 sequence is CASSVVRGYEQYV. The CDR3 DNA is TGTGCCAGCAGTGTAGTTAGGGGCTACGAGCAGTACGTC.

The chain joins TRBV6-5 to TRBJ1-6; 8 nucleotides match TRBD1. V lost 0 bases and J lost 8; bases outside the gene matches: 3. Looked up from germline, CDR1 is MNHEY and CDR2 is SVGAGI. This CDR3 has 15 amino acids. The CDR3 nucleotides read TGTGCCAGCAGTTACTCAATGACAGGGGATTCACCCCTCCACTTT. This translates into CASSYSMTGDSPLHF.

This clone occurred a few times. The J gene is TRBJ2-3, the V gene TRBV5-1; D not certain. V shed 0 bases and J shed 5 bases, with 13 bases lying between them. This CDR3 contains 15 residues. Germline V gene lookup returns CDR1 SGHRS and CDR2 YFSETQ. The CDR3: CASSLGSSSQDTQYF. The CDR3 DNA is TGCGCCAGCAGCTTGGGATCAAGTTCCCAAGATACGCAGTATTTT.

CDR3 coding DNA: TGTGCCAGTAGTATAGATCTCGGGGGAGGCACTGAAGCTTTCTTT. This translates into CASSIDLGGGTEAFF. The chain recombines TRBV19 with TRBJ1-1, with a possible D match to TRBD1 (5 bases). The CDR3 has 15 residues. CDR1 is LNHDA and CDR2 is SQIVND in the germline V gene (reference sequence). The germline V and J ends were trimmed by 0 bases and 4 bases, with 12 bases remaining between them.